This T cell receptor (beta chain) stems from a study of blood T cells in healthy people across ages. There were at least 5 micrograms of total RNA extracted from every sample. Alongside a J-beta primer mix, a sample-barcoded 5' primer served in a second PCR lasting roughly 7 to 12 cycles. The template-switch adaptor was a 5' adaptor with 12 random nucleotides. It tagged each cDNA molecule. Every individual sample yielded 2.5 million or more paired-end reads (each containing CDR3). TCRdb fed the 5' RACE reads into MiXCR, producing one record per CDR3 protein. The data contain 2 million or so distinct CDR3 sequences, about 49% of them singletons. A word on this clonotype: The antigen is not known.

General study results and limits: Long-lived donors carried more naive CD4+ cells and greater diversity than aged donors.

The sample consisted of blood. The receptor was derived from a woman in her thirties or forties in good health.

CDR3: CAISKGTVQDEQYF. The CDR3 DNA sequence: TGTGCCATCAGTAAAGGGACGGTTCAGGACGAGCAGTACTTC. The chain combines TRBV10-3 with TRBJ2-5; tentatively, D is TRBD1 or TRBD2 (5 bases each). The closer fit of TRBJ2-7 to the DNA end suggests the J call may be wrong. Germline loops: CDR1 ENHRY, CDR2 SYGVKD. The CDR3 is 14 residues long.